These 26 T cell receptor beta chains originate from one sample sequenced in a study of naive and memory T cell subsets. Both TRBC1 and TRBC2 were covered by a beta constant-region primer of two equimolar oligonucleotides. One entry per CDR3 protein results from TCRdb running MiXCR on the UMI-ligation and nested PCR reads. The data hold roughly 31,000 distinct CDR3 sequences, with about 10% observed a single time. Sequencing used effector memory CD4+ T cells from blood. Subset described: effector memory, CD45RA- CD27-. These receptors were collected from a human donor in good health.

V usage is TRBV4-3 and J usage is TRBJ2-1, with no clear D. Per the germline V gene, CDR1 is LGHNA and CDR2 is YSLEER. V lost 2 bases and J 0 bases, leaving 14 bases between the germline ends. The CDR3 sequence is 17 residues long. The CDR3 is CASSQLPALSSYNEQFF. The CDR3 DNA follows: TGCGCCAGCAGCCAATTGCCAGCCCTAAGCTCCTACAATGAGCAGTTCTTC.

The chain combines TRBV20-1 with TRBJ1-1; D might be TRBD1 (6 bases). Germline V CDR1 and CDR2: DFQATT, SNEGSKA (reference sequence). This CDR3 contains 13 residues. V was pared by 8 bases and J by 5 bases, with 18 bases between. This chain's CDR3 is CSPGGWQGTEAFF. The CDR3 nucleotides read TGCAGTCCTGGGGGCTGGCAAGGAACTGAAGCTTTCTTT.

This clonotype has at least ten counts. This chain links TRBV7-9 with TRBJ2-1; D is uncertain. V lost 5 bases to trimming and J lost 11 bases, with 16 bases between them. Germline V gene data show CDR1 as SEHNR and CDR2 as FQNEAQ (reference sequence). The CDR3 length is 13 residues. CDR3 sequence (DNA): TGTGCCAGCAGCCACTCTCGGACGGTCCAGCAGTTCTTC. Translating it yields CASSHSRTVQQFF.

This clonotype was detected a few times. This chain connects TRBV29-1 to TRBJ1-1; 7 bases match TRBD1. CDR3 size: 12 residues. V trimming: 7 bases; J trimming: 1 base; junction bases outside the gene matches: 3. Germline V gene data show CDR1 as SQVTM and CDR2 as ANQGSEA. CDR3 in amino acids: CSGGQTNTEAFF. CDR3 nucleotides: TGCAGCGGGGGACAGACGAACACTGAAGCTTTCTTT.

This clonotype was observed a handful of times. The chain joins TRBV12-3 or TRBV12-4 to TRBJ1-4, with D perhaps matching TRBD1 (5 bases). V shed 4 bases and J shed 1 base, with 13 bases lying between them. The CDR3 extends over 16 amino acids. CDR3 DNA: TGTGCCAGCAGTTGGGGTAGGAGGGGAACTAATGAAAAACTGTTTTTT. Protein sequence: CASSWGRRGTNEKLFF.

This clonotype was found many times. The chain recombines TRBV29-1 with TRBJ2-5, with TRBD2 matching over 14 bases. This CDR3 contains 15 residues. Germline trimming cut 6 bases from V and 1 base from J; bases unmatched to any gene: 4. CDR1 and CDR2 (germline): SQVTM, ANQGSEA. The CDR3 bases are TGCAGCGTCGGACTAGCGGGAGGTATCCAAGAGACCCAGTACTTC. This sequence encodes CSVGLAGGIQETQYF.

The chain uses TRBV2 and TRBJ2-7, with D possibly TRBD1 on 6 matching bases. Germline V gene data show CDR1 as SNHLY and CDR2 as FYNNEI. V was shortened by 5 bases and J by 3 bases, with 8 bases between the two germline ends. The CDR3 totals 12 residues. CDR3 sequence reads: CASSSQGYEQYF. CDR3 coding DNA: TGTGCCAGCAGTTCACAGGGCTACGAGCAGTACTTC.

This sequence joins TRBV7-9 and TRBJ1-1; a weak D match, TRBD1 (5 bases). Germline CDR1 SEHNR, CDR2 FQNEAQ (reference sequence). Trimming cost V 3 bases and J 1 base, with 12 bases left between them. This CDR3 has 15 amino acids. Written as DNA, the CDR3 is TGTGCCAGCAGCTTCGCAGGGCCTTCGAACACTGAAGCTTTCTTT. Its translation is CASSFAGPSNTEAFF. Complete variable domain (other parts from reference TRBV7-9 and TRBJ1-1): DTGVSQNPRHKITKRGQNVTFRCDPISEHNRLYWYRQTLGQGPEFLTYFQNEAQLEKSRLLSDRFSAERPKGSFSTLEIQRTEQGDSAMYLCASSFAGPSNTEAFFGQGTRLTVV.

This clonotype has a handful of counts. The chain has TRBV29-1 and TRBJ2-3; no definite D call. Germline CDR1 reads SQVTM; CDR2 reads ANQGSEA. V was cut by 6 bases and J by 4 bases, with 8 bases left in between. The CDR3 runs to 11 residues. The CDR3 sequence is CSVSPADTQYF. The CDR3 DNA sequence: TGCAGCGTCTCCCCGGCAGATACGCAGTATTTT.

At least ten counts were recorded for this clonotype. The chain uses TRBV11-2 and TRBJ1-1, with 7 bases lining up with TRBD1. V shed 5 bases, J shed 0 bases, and the junction held 6 bases outside the gene matches. CDR3 length: 15 residues. Germline CDR1 and CDR2: SGHAT and FQNNGV. The CDR3 loop reads CASSARQGVNTEAFF. The CDR3 nucleotides read TGTGCCAGCAGCGCCCGACAGGGAGTGAACACTGAAGCTTTCTTT. Full variable domain (outside the CDR3, taken from reference TRBV11-2 and TRBJ1-1): EAGVAQSPRYKIIEKRQSVAFWCNPISGHATLYWYQQILGQGPKLLIQFQNNGVVDDSQLPKDRFSAERLKGVDSTLKIQPAKLEDSAVYLCASSARQGVNTEAFFGQGTRLTVV.

The J gene is TRBJ2-3, the V gene TRBV19; 8 nucleotides align to TRBD1. V trimming: 6 bases; J trimming: 6 bases; junction bases outside the gene matches: 11. Germline V gives CDR1 LNHDA, CDR2 SQIVND (reference sequence). This CDR3 has 15 amino acids. DNA for the CDR3: TGTGCCAGTAGATCCGGACAGGGACGAGCGGATACGCAGTATTTT. Translation: CASRSGQGRADTQYF.

This clonotype was counted between two and nine times. The V and J genes are TRBV7-3 and TRBJ2-2; TRBD2 is a possible D gene (5 bases). V gave up 3 bases and J gave up 2 bases, with 7 bases separating them. Germline V lookup: CDR1 SGHTA, CDR2 FQGTGA. CDR3 length equals 14 residues. DNA of the CDR3: TGTGCCAGCAGCTTCGGGATCAACACCGGGGAGCTGTTTTTT. Protein: CASSFGINTGELFF.

The chain uses TRBV12-3 or TRBV12-4 and TRBJ1-1; TRBD1 matches at 11 bases. This CDR3 has 16 residues. Losses at the gene ends were 3 bases for V and 0 bases for J; bases not matched to a gene: 3. The CDR3 coding sequence is TGTGCCAGCAGTTTTGGGACAGGGGGTATGAACACTGAAGCTTTCTTT. Protein: CASSFGTGGMNTEAFF.

In its sample, this clonotype was seen a few times. V and J are TRBV9 and TRBJ1-1, with unresolved D. The CDR3 has 14 amino acids. V was cut by 1 base and J by 1 base, with 8 bases left in between. The germline V gene encodes CDR1 SGDLS and CDR2 YYNGEE. The CDR3 coding sequence is TGTGCCAGCAGCGTACCGGGATCGAACACTGAAGCTTTCTTT. It is translated as CASSVPGSNTEAFF.

Ten or more counts support this clonotype. The V gene is TRBV29-1, the J gene TRBJ2-1; the match to TRBD2 covers 9 bases. In germline, CDR1 is SQVTM, CDR2 ANQGSEA. Unmatched junction bases numbered 4, after V lost 4 bases and J lost 6 bases. This CDR3 region has 13 residues. CDR3 coding DNA: TGCAGCGTTGTAGCGGGAGTTTCCAATGAGCAGTTCTTC. Its protein product is CSVVAGVSNEQFF.

This clonotype was recorded many times. The CDR3 reads CASSHRGQNTEAFF. Written as DNA, the CDR3 is TGTGCCAGCAGCCACCGAGGACAGAACACTGAAGCTTTCTTT. This chain links TRBV3-1 with TRBJ1-1, with a tentative D call TRBD1 (5 bases). The CDR3 runs 14 residues. The germline V gene encodes CDR1 LGHDT and CDR2 YNNKEL (reference sequence). Trimming removed 3 bases at V and 1 base at J, with 9 bases between.

This clonotype was observed at least ten times. The rearrangement joins TRBV28 to TRBJ2-6; maybe TRBD2 (6 bases). Germline CDR1 is MDHEN and CDR2 is SYDVKM. V was trimmed by 6 bases and J by 2 bases, leaving 8 bases between them. CDR3 length: 14 amino acids. CDR3 bases: TGTGCCAGCAGGGAGGGACCTGGGGCCAACGTCCTGACTTTC. It translates to CASREGPGANVLTF.

Ten or more counts support this clonotype. The chain couples TRBV12-3 or TRBV12-4 to TRBJ2-3, with TRBD1 matching 7 bases. The CDR3 covers 14 residues. V shed 5 bases, J shed 5 bases, and the junction held 7 bases outside the gene matches. CDR3: CASSLQGTGDTQYF. The CDR3 region has the DNA TGTGCCAGCAGTCTACAGGGGACGGGAGATACGCAGTATTTT.

This clonotype was detected ten times or more. The gene calls are TRBV27 and TRBJ2-1, with D hard to call. The V end was cut by 1 base, the J end by 7 bases, with 14 bases between. Germline V lookup: CDR1 MNHEY, CDR2 SMNVEV (reference sequence). CDR3 length: 15 amino acids. CDR3 in amino acids: CASSLLLELRNEQFF. CDR3 DNA sequence: TGTGCCAGCAGTTTATTGCTAGAGCTTCGAAATGAGCAGTTCTTC.

This clonotype was seen at least ten times. The chain has TRBV12-3 or TRBV12-4 and TRBJ2-7; 14 bases fit TRBD2. The CDR3 sequence is 15 residues long. V lost 6 bases to trimming and J lost 3 bases; unmatched junction nucleotides: 4. CDR3 sequence reads: CASRAGLAGGYEQYF. In DNA, the CDR3 is TGTGCCAGCAGGGCCGGACTAGCGGGAGGCTACGAGCAGTACTTC.

V is TRBV6-2 or TRBV6-3 and J is TRBJ1-3; D is uncertain. The CDR3 is made up of 17 amino acids. The germline V gene encodes CDR1 MNHEY and CDR2 SVGEGT. V lost 6 bases to trimming and J lost 0 bases, with 18 bases between them. The CDR3, as DNA: TGTGCCAGCAGAAAAGGAGAACTACGGTTCTCTGGAAACACCATATATTTT. It specifies CASRKGELRFSGNTIYF.

This clonotype was counted many times. This chain connects TRBV5-1 to TRBJ2-3; D remains ambiguous. The CDR3 runs to 13 residues. V was shortened by 1 base and J by 9 bases, with 12 bases between the two germline ends. Per the germline V gene, CDR1 is SGHRS and CDR2 is YFSETQ. CDR3 protein: CASSLMIGETQYF. For the CDR3, the DNA is TGCGCCAGCAGCTTGATGATAGGTGAAACGCAGTATTTT.

The chain has TRBV7-2 and TRBJ2-7, with 14 bases identical to TRBD2. CDR1 and CDR2 (germline): SGHTA, FQGNSA. V gave up 4 bases and J gave up 6 bases; unmatched junction bases: 8. The CDR3 totals 16 residues. The CDR3 bases are TGTGCCAGCAGCTCCCCCGGGACTAGCGGGAGCTTCGAGCAGTACTTC. Protein: CASSSPGTSGSFEQYF.

This clonotype was recorded many times. The J gene is TRBJ2-2, the V gene TRBV11-2; tentatively, D is TRBD2 (5 bases). The V gene's germline CDR1 is SGHAT and CDR2 FQNNGV. V was pared by 8 bases and J by 4 bases, with 11 bases between. The CDR3 contains 13 residues. The CDR3 DNA is TGTGCCAGCTACGGGGTGCGCACCGGGGAGCTGTTTTTT. This codes for CASYGVRTGELFF. Full variable domain (remainder filled in from reference TRBV11-2 and TRBJ2-2): EAGVAQSPRYKIIEKRQSVAFWCNPISGHATLYWYQQILGQGPKLLIQFQNNGVVDDSQLPKDRFSAERLKGVDSTLKIQPAKLEDSAVYLCASYGVRTGELFFGEGSRLTVL.

In its sample, this clonotype was seen a few times. The rearrangement uses TRBV14 and TRBJ1-2; D remains ambiguous. Trimming took 4 bases from V and 4 from J, leaving 7 bases between them. The CDR3 runs 12 residues. Germline CDR1 SGHDN, CDR2 FVKESK. The CDR3 coding sequence is TGTGCCAGCAGCCCGGGGAGCTATGGCTACACCTTC. This translates into CASSPGSYGYTF.

This clonotype was observed many times. The V gene is TRBV20-1, the J gene TRBJ2-7; 10 positions agree with TRBD1. Germline V gene lookup returns CDR1 DFQATT and CDR2 SNEGSKA (reference sequence). The CDR3 extends over 14 amino acids. The ends lost 3 bases at V and 3 bases at J; junction bases unmatched: 5. The CDR3 sequence: CSASRTGGNYEQYF. The CDR3 DNA follows: TGCAGTGCTAGTAGGACAGGGGGGAACTACGAGCAGTACTTC.